This TCR beta chain originates from a study of CD8+ T cells in alopecia areata. V gave up 8 bases and J gave up 8 bases, with 13 bases separating them. The CDR3 is 13 residues long. Germline V CDR1 and CDR2: MNHEY, SMNVEV (reference sequence). Regarding this clone: Its antigen is not known.

Study-wide results and caveats: Scalp sequencing captures resident alphabeta T cells of normal skin too. Possibly because of HLA-related factors, TCR sharing was less clear across patients than in mice.

RNA, once extracted, was reverse transcribed into cDNA for use as the sequencing template. Only in-frame clones appear in the TCRdb table, and some are missing; sequencing was by immunoSEQ multiplex PCR. The sample consists of 120,000 or so clones, 55% to 65% of them appearing once. The sequencing sample was made of CD4+ T cells sorted from blood. The clonotype comes from a human donor in good health. The V call is TRBV27, the J call TRBJ1-6; D ambiguous. The CDR3 is CASGSERDSPLHF. The CDR3 nucleotides read TGTGCCAGCGGTTCTGAGAGGGATTCACCCCTCCACTTT.